This TCR beta chain was sequenced for a study of blood T cell repertoires in COVID-19. On the study more broadly: Sample material is recorded as cDNA or gDNA derived from T cells, B-cell-depleted T cells, or PBMCs.

The CDR3 consists of 16 residues. CDR1 is MDHEN and CDR2 is SYDVKM in the germline V gene. With V trimmed by 5 bases and J by 4 bases, 8 bases remained unmatched. Original data processing: From reference gene primer amplification, estimates of nucleated cell counts were derived. Assay used: immunoSEQ multiplex PCR; TCRdb lists only in-frame clones, some missing. V and J calls and clone size follow that table, whereas D and trimming were derived from the DNA. The sample holds 59,000 or so clones, approximately 87% seen once. This sequence was found in a human donor in a cohort sampled during active COVID-19. V and J are TRBV28 and TRBJ2-3, with 11 bases fitting TRBD1. Sequencing used peripheral blood. DNA of the CDR3: TGTGCCAGCAGTCCCCGGACAGGGGGCCCGGCAGATACGCAGTATTTT. The encoded protein is CASSPRTGGPADTQYF. The variable domain in full, with the rest retrieved from reference TRBV28 and TRBJ2-3, is DVKVTQSSRYLVKRTGEKVFLECVQDMDHENMFWYRQDPGLGLRLIYFSYDVKMKEKGDIPEGYSVSREKKERFSLILESASTNQTSMYLCASSPRTGGPADTQYFGPGTRLTVL.